The clone carrying this T cell receptor (beta chain) has just a few counts. What it binds is unknown. Trimming left V 2 bases short and J 0 bases short, with 9 bases between. Germline V CDR1 and CDR2: SGDLS, YYNGEE. The CDR3 is 16 residues long. The sample belongs to a study of T cell repertoires in cytomegalovirus infection. Study in general: CMV epitopes used comprised recently identified HLA-C-restricted ones and well-studied HLA-B-restricted ones. Public TCR beta signatures were indicative of both CMV infection and a matching HLA type.

General study points: The ex vivo response was dominated by HLA-C-restricted CMV-specific TCR beta clonotypes.

Each CDR3 protein is one row after TCRdb ran MiXCR on the reads. Of fewer than 900,000 distinct CDR3 sequences listed, 25% to 35% are singletons. This specimen was cultured CD8+ T cells from PBMCs, taken from culture after CMV antigen stimulation. The chain carries TRBV9 and TRBJ1-6; D is unclear. The TCR originated in a human donor in good health (CMV status not recorded). Some clones in this sample may be carry-over from other donors' samples. This CDR3 is CASSVRVSSYNSPLHF. CDR3 in DNA: TGTGCCAGCAGCGTGAGGGTGAGCTCCTATAATTCACCCCTCCACTTT.